This TCR beta chain emerged from a study of shared clonotypes between healthy human individuals. Genomic DNA (from each subset) was split evenly across several immunoSEQ plates. Only in-frame clones appear in the TCRdb table, and some are missing; sequencing was by immunoSEQ multiplex PCR. Here the sample spans 2,100,000 or so clones, 90% to 97% being singletons. The germline V gene encodes CDR1 MNHNS and CDR2 SASEGT. The V end lost 4 bases, the J end lost 1 base, and 13 bases lay between the germline ends. This CDR3 comprises 16 residues. The chain links TRBV6-1 to TRBJ2-2; D remains ambiguous. Sequenced: naive CD4+ T cells sorted from blood. As to subset: CD45RA+ positively selected. The sequence derives from a man aged 18 to 30 in good health. This CDR3 reads CASSAKSLGNTGELFF. The CDR3 region has the DNA TGTGCCAGCAGTGCGAAGAGCCTGGGGAACACCGGGGAGCTGTTTTTT.